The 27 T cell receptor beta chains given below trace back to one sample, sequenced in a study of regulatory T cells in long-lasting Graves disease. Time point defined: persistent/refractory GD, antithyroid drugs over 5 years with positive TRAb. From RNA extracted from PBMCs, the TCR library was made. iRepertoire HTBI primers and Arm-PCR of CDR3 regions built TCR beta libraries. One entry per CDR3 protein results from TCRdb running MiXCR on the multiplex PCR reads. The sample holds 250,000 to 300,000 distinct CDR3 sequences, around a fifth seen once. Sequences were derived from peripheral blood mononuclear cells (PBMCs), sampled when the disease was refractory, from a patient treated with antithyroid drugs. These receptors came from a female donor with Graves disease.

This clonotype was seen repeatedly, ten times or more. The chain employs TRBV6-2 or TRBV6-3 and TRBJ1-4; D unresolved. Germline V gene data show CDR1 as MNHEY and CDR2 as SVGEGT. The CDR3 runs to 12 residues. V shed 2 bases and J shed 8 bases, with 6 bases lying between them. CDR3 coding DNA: TGTGCCAGCAGTTACGGATGGGAAAAACTGTTTTTT. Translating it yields CASSYGWEKLFF.

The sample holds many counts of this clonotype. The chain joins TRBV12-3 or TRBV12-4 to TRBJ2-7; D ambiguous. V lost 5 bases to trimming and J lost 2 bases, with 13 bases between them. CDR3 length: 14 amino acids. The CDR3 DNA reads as TGTGCCAGCAGTGGGCCAGACCAGACCTACGAGCAGTACTTC. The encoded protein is CASSGPDQTYEQYF.

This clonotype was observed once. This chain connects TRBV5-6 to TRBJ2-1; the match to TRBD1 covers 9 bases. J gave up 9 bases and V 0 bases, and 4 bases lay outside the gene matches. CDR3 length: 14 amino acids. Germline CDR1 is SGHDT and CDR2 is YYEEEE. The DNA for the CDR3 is TGTGCCAGCAGCTTGGGGGACAGGGATTCTGAGCAGTTCTTC. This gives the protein CASSLGDRDSEQFF.

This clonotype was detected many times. The CDR3 region is CASSFAGTGAYEQYF. The CDR3, as DNA: TGCGCCAGCAGCTTTGCCGGGACGGGGGCCTACGAGCAGTACTTC. V is TRBV5-1 and J is TRBJ2-7; a possible D gene is TRBD2 (6 bases). The CDR3 has 15 residues. In germline, CDR1 is SGHRS, CDR2 YFSETQ. V was cut by 2 bases and J by 2 bases, with 14 bases left in between. The entire variable domain, with the rest obtained from reference TRBV5-1 and TRBJ2-7, is as follows: KAGVTQTPRYLIKTRGQQVTLSCSPISGHRSVSWYQQTPGQGLQFLFEYFSETQRNKGNFPGRFSGRQFSNSRSEMNVSTLELGDSALYLCASSFAGTGAYEQYFGPGTRLTVT.

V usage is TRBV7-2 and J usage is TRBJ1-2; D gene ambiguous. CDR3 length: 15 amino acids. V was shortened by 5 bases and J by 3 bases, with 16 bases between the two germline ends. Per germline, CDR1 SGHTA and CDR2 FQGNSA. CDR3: CASSLPGTDHYGYTF. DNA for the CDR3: TGTGCCAGCAGCCTGCCGGGCACGGATCACTATGGCTACACCTTC.

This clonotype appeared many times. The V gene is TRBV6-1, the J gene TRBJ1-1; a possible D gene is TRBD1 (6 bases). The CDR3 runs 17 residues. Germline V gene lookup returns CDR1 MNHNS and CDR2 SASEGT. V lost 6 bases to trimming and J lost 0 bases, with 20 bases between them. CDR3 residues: CASRVGSADRLNTEAFF. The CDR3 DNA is TGTGCCAGCAGGGTTGGCTCCGCGGACAGACTGAACACTGAAGCTTTCTTT.

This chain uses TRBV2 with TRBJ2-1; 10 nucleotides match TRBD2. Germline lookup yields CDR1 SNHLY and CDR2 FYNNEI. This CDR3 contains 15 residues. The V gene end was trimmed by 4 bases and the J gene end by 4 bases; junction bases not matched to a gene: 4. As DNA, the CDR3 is TGTGCCAGCAGTGGAACTAGCGGGAAGTACAATGAGCAGTTCTTC. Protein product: CASSGTSGKYNEQFF.

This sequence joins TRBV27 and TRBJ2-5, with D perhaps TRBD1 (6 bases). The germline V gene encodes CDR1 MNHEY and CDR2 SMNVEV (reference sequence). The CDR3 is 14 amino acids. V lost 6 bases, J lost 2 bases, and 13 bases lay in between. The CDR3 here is CASSPGHLQETQYF. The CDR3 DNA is TGTGCCAGCAGCCCGGGACACCTACAAGAGACCCAGTACTTC.

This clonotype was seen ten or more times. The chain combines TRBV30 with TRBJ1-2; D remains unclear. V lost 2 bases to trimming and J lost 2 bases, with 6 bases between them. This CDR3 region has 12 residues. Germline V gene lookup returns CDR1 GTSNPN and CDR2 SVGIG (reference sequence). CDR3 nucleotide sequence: TGTGCCTGGAGTACCTCAAACTATGGCTACACCTTC. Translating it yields CAWSTSNYGYTF.

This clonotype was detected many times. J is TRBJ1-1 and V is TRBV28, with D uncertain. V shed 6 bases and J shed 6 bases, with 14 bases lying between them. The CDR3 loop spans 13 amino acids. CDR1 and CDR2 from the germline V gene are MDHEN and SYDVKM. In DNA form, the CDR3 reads TGTGCCAGCAGGCCCGGGCGGCGGCCTGAAGCTTTCTTT. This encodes CASRPGRRPEAFF.

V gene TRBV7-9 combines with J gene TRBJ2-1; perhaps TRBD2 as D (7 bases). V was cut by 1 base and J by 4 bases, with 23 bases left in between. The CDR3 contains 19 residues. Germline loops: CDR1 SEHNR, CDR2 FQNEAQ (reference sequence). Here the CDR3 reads CASSLGGSWGLAEYNEQFF. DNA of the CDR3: TGTGCCAGCAGCTTAGGTGGCAGTTGGGGGCTAGCGGAGTACAATGAGCAGTTCTTC.

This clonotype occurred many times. The CDR3 here is CASSVGSWDSPLHF. CDR3 nucleotides: TGTGCCAGCAGCGTAGGATCATGGGATTCACCCCTCCACTTT. This chain links TRBV9 with TRBJ1-6; D gene uncertain. Germline V CDR1 and CDR2: SGDLS, YYNGEE. This CDR3 is built from 14 residues. Trimming pared 0 bases from V and 8 bases from J, leaving 9 bases between.

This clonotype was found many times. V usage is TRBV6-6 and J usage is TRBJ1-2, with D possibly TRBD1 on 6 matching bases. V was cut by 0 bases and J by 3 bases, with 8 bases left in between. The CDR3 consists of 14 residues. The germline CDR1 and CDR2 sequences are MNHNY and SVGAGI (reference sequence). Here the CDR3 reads CASSYSPGDYGYTF. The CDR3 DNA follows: TGTGCCAGCAGTTACTCGCCAGGGGACTATGGCTACACCTTC.

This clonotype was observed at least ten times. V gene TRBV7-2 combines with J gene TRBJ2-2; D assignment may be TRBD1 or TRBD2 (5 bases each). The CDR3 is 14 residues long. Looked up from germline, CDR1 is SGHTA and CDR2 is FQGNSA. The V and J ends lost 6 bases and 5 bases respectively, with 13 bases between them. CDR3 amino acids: CASRRDQATGELFF. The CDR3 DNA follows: TGTGCCAGCAGACGGGACCAAGCTACCGGGGAGCTGTTTTTT.

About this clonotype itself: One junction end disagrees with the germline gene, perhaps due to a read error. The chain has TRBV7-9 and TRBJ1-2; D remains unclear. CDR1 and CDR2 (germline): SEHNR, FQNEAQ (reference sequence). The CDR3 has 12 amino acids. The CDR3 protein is CASSPLGPGCTF. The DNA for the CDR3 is TGTGCCAGCAGCCCCCTTGGGCCCGGCTGCACCTTC.

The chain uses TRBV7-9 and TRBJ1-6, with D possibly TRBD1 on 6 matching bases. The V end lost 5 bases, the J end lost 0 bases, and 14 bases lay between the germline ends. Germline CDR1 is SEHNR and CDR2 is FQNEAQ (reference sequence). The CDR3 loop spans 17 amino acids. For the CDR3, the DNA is TGTGCCAGCAGCCTAAGGACGGACAGCTCCTATAATTCACCCCTCCACTTT. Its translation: CASSLRTDSSYNSPLHF.

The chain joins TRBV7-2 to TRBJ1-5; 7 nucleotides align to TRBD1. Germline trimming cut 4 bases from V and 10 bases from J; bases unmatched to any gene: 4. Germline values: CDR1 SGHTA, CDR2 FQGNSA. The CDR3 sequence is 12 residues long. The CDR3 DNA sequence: TGTGCCAGCAGCTCACAGGGGCCTCCCCAGCATTTT. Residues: CASSSQGPPQHF.

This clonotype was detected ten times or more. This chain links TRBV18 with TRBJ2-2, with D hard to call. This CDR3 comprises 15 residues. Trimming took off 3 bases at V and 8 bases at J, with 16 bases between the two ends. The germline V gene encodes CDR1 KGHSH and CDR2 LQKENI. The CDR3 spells CASSPRTAPIGELFF. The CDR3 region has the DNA TGTGCCAGCTCACCTCGGACGGCCCCGATAGGGGAGCTGTTTTTT.

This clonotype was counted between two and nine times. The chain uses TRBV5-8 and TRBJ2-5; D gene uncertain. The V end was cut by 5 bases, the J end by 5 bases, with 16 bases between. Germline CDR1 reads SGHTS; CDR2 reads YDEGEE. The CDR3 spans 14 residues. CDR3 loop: CASRTWTSTETQYF. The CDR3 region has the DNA TGTGCCAGCAGAACCTGGACCAGCACCGAGACCCAGTACTTC.

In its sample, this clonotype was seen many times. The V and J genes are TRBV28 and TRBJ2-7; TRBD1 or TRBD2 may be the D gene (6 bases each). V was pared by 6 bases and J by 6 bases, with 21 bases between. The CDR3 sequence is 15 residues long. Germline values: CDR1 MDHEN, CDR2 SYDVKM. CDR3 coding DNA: TGTGCCAGCAGCCCTATCGGCATGGAGGGGGGCGAGCAGTACTTC. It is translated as CASSPIGMEGGEQYF.

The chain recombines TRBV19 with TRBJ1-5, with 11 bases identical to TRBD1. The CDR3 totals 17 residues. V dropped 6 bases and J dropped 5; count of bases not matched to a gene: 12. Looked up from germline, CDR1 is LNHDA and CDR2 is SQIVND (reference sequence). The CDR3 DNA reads TGTGCCAGTAGCTCTCCGGGACAGGGGGACTTAGATCAGCCCCAGCATTTT. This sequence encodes CASSSPGQGDLDQPQHF.

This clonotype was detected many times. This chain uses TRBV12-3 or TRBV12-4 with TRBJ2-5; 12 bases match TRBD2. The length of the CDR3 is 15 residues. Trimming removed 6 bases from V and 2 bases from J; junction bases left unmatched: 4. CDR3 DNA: TGTGCCAGCAGCCCGACTAGCGGGGGACAAGAGACCCAGTACTTC. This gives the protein CASSPTSGGQETQYF.

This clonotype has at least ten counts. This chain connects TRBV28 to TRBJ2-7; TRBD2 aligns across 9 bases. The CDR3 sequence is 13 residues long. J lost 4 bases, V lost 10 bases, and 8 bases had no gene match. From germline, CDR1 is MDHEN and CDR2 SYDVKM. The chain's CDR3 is CATTPSGIYEQYF. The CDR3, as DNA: TGTGCCACCACCCCTAGCGGGATATACGAGCAGTACTTC.

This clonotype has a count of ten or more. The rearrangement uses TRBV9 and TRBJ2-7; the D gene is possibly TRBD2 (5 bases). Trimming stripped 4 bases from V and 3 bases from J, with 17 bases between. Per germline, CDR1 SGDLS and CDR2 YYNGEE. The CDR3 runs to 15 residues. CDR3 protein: CASSPLNKGSYEQYF. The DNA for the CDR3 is TGTGCCAGCAGCCCGCTCAATAAAGGGAGCTACGAGCAGTACTTC.

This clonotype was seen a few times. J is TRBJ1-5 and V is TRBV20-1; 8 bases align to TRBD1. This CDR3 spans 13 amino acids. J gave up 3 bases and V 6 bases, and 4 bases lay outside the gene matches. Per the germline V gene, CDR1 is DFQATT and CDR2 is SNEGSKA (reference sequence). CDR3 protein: CSAQTGVNQPQHF. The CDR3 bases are TGCAGTGCCCAGACAGGGGTCAATCAGCCCCAGCATTTT.

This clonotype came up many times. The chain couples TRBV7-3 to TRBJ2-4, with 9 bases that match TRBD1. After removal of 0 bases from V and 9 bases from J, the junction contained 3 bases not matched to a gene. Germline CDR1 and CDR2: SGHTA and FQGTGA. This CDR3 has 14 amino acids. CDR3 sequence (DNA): TGTGCCAGCAGCTTAACGGGACAGGGAGCCATTCAGTACTTC. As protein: CASSLTGQGAIQYF.

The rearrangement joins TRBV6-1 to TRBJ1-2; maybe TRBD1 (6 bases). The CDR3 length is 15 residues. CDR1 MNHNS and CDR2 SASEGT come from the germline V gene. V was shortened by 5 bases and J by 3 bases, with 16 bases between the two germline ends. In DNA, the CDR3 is TGTGCCAGCAGTCTAGGAGGACAGATGCACTATGGCTACACCTTC. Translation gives CASSLGGQMHYGYTF.